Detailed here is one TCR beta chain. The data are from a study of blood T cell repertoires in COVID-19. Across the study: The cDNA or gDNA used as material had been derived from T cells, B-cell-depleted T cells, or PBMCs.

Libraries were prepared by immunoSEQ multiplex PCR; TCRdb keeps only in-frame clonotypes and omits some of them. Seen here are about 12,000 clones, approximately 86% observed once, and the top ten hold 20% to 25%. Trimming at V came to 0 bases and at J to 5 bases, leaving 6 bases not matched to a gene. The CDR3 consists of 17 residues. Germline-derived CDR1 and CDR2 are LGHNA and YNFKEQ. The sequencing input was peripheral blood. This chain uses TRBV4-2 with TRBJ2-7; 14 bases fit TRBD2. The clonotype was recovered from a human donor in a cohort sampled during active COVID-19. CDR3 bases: TGTGCCAGCAGCCAAGATGGTGGGACTAGCGGGGGTAACGAGCAGTACTTC. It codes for CASSQDGGTSGGNEQYF.